Each of the 13 T cell receptor beta chains below was sequenced from the same sample in a study of cytomegalovirus exposure and HLA in healthy donors. The PCR contained 60 Vbeta and 13 Jbeta primers. The repertoire was sequenced with immunoSEQ multiplex PCR; TCRdb's copy has only in-frame clones and lacks some. Seen here are about 130,000 clones, almost 80% observed once, and the top ten hold 1.5%. The specimen sequenced was PBMCs. These TCRs come from a female donor in good health and CMV-seronegative.

CDR3 DNA sequence: TGTGCCAGCAGTTTGTTCGTGGCCTCCGATACGCAGTATTTT. Protein: CASSLFVASDTQYF. V gene TRBV28 combines with J gene TRBJ2-3; D not resolved. Germline lookup yields CDR1 MDHEN and CDR2 SYDVKM. V was cut by 3 bases and J by 6 bases, with 13 bases left in between. The CDR3 is 14 residues long.

This clone was observed a single time. The chain uses TRBV28 and TRBJ1-2; 11 bases map to TRBD1. The germline V gene encodes CDR1 MDHEN and CDR2 SYDVKM. V was clipped by 5 bases and J by 5 bases; unmatched bases: 10. The CDR3 extends over 16 amino acids. The CDR3 DNA reads TGTGCCAGCAGTCCCAGCCGGACAGGGGGCACGTATGGCTACACCTTC. Translated, it gives CASSPSRTGGTYGYTF.

The V gene is TRBV19, the J gene TRBJ1-2, with 12 bases fitting TRBD1. CDR3 length: 16 amino acids. With V trimmed by 4 bases and J by 4 bases, 7 bases remained unmatched. The germline V gene has CDR1 LNHDA and CDR2 SQIVND (reference sequence). The CDR3 loop is CASSSRDRGRIYGYTF. CDR3 in DNA: TGTGCCAGTAGTAGCCGGGACAGGGGGCGAATCTATGGCTACACCTTC.

The rearrangement joins TRBV6-1 to TRBJ1-3; D is unresolved. The CDR3 consists of 14 residues. Trimming took off 3 bases at V and 0 bases at J, with 6 bases between the two ends. CDR1 and CDR2 from the germline V gene are MNHNS and SASEGT. The CDR3 sequence: CASSESGSGNTIYF. The CDR3 DNA reads TGTGCCAGCAGTGAGTCCGGCTCTGGAAACACCATATATTTT.

The chain employs TRBV2 and TRBJ1-4; D possibly corresponds to TRBD1 (5 bases). The length of the CDR3 is 14 residues. In germline, CDR1 is SNHLY, CDR2 FYNNEI. The V end was cut by 6 bases, the J end by 0 bases, with 8 bases between. The CDR3 sequence is CASRDSATNEKLFF. CDR3 nucleotide sequence: TGTGCCAGCAGAGACAGTGCAACTAATGAAAAACTGTTTTTT.

This clone was recorded only once. The chain joins TRBV28 to TRBJ2-6; no clear D gene. CDR1 is MDHEN, CDR2 SYDVKM, per germline. This CDR3 spans 14 amino acids. Trimming took off 7 bases at V and 4 bases at J, with 11 bases between the two ends. The CDR3: CASTTTLGANVLTF. In DNA form, the CDR3 reads TGTGCCAGCACTACCACTCTGGGGGCCAACGTCCTGACTTTC.

The V call is TRBV19, the J call TRBJ2-5, with 8 bases that match TRBD2. Germline V gene sequence: CDR1 LNHDA, CDR2 SQIVND (reference sequence). The J segment lost 1 base and the V segment lost 5 bases, leaving 6 bases of the junction unmatched. The CDR3 is 15 amino acids. CDR3 sequence reads: CASSPQTSGQETQYF. The CDR3 DNA reads as TGTGCCAGTAGTCCCCAAACTAGCGGCCAAGAGACCCAGTACTTC. The whole variable domain, remainder taken from reference TRBV19 and TRBJ2-5, is DGGITQSPKYLFRKEGQNVTLSCEQNLNHDAMYWYRQDPGQGLRLIYYSQIVNDFQKGDIAEGYSVSREKKESFPLTVTSAQKNPTAFYLCASSPQTSGQETQYFGPGTRLLVL.

CDR3 region: CASSLSGTSGTLSYEQYF. CDR3 nucleotides: TGTGCCAGCAGCTTATCCGGGACTAGCGGAACCCTCTCCTACGAGCAGTACTTC. This sequence joins TRBV7-9 and TRBJ2-7; 11 bases match TRBD2. The ends lost 2 bases at V and 0 bases at J; junction bases unmatched: 9. CDR3 length: 18 residues. Germline values: CDR1 SEHNR, CDR2 FQNEAQ (reference sequence).

The chain couples TRBV11-2 to TRBJ2-1; TRBD2 might be the D (6 bases). The germline V and J ends were trimmed by 5 bases and 9 bases, with 20 bases remaining between them. The CDR3 is 15 residues long. Germline V gene lookup returns CDR1 SGHAT and CDR2 FQNNGV. As DNA, the CDR3 is TGTGCCAGCAGCCCCCGCTCGGGAGAGTGGAGTGAGCAGTTCTTC. This encodes CASSPRSGEWSEQFF.

V and J are TRBV6-1 and TRBJ2-5; 9 bases agree with TRBD1. Germline V CDR1 and CDR2: MNHNS, SASEGT. This CDR3 is built from 16 residues. The ends lost 0 bases at V and 6 bases at J; junction bases unmatched: 8. CDR3 DNA: TGTGCCAGCAGTGAAGCCTCAGGGACAGGGAGCCAGACCCAGTACTTC. Protein: CASSEASGTGSQTQYF.

Turning to this clone: One end of the junction is discordant with germline, which a read error may explain. The chain carries TRBV7-7 and TRBJ2-3, with D perhaps matching TRBD2 (5 bases). This CDR3 has 15 residues. Germline V lookup: CDR1 SSHAT, CDR2 FNYEAQ (reference sequence). Here the CDR3 reads CASSLRGSSTDTQYF. In nucleotides, the CDR3 is TGTGCTAGCAGCTTACGTGGGAGTAGCACAGATACGCAGTATTTT.

The chain couples TRBV6-5 to TRBJ1-1; 12 nucleotides align to TRBD1. Trimming at V came to 4 bases and at J to 5 bases, leaving 5 bases not matched to a gene. CDR3 length equals 15 residues. Germline CDR1 MNHEY, CDR2 SVGAGI. The CDR3 spells CASSLGQGAVTEAFF. The CDR3 DNA reads TGTGCCAGCAGTTTGGGACAGGGGGCAGTTACTGAAGCTTTCTTT.

The chain couples TRBV5-5 to TRBJ2-7; 7 bases agree with TRBD1. Trimming removed 3 bases from V and 1 base from J; junction bases left unmatched: 7. CDR1 and CDR2 (germline): SGHKS, YYEKEE (reference sequence). CDR3 length equals 15 residues. The CDR3 sequence: CASSWGTANSYEQYF. The CDR3, as DNA: TGTGCCAGCAGCTGGGGGACAGCCAATTCCTACGAGCAGTACTTC.